The clone carrying this T cell receptor beta chain has a single count. The entry originates in a study of T cell changes during pregnancy in multiple sclerosis. Profiled with immunoSEQ multiplex PCR; TCRdb holds only in-frame clones, not every one. The table shows tens of thousands of clones, with approximately 92% occurring only once. The germline V gene has CDR1 SGHNT and CDR2 YENEEA. The J segment lost 9 bases and the V segment lost 5 bases, leaving 6 bases of the junction unmatched. This CDR3 comprises 13 residues. Source: CD4+ T cells from peripheral blood mononuclear cells, taken in the third trimester of pregnancy. The genes are TRBV11-3 and TRBJ2-1; 8 positions agree with TRBD1. The receptor's source is a female donor with multiple sclerosis, enrolled in a pregnancy study. DNA for the CDR3: TGTGCCAGCAGCCTGGACAGGGTGGGTGAGCAGTTCTTC. This sequence encodes CASSLDRVGEQFF. Looking up the rest from reference TRBV11-3 and TRBJ2-1 gives the full variable domain: EAGVVQSPRYKIIEKKQPVAFWCNPISGHNTLYWYLQNLGQGPELLIRYENEEAVDDSQLPKDRFSAERLKGVDSTLKIQPAELGDSAVYLCASSLDRVGEQFFGPGTRLTVL.